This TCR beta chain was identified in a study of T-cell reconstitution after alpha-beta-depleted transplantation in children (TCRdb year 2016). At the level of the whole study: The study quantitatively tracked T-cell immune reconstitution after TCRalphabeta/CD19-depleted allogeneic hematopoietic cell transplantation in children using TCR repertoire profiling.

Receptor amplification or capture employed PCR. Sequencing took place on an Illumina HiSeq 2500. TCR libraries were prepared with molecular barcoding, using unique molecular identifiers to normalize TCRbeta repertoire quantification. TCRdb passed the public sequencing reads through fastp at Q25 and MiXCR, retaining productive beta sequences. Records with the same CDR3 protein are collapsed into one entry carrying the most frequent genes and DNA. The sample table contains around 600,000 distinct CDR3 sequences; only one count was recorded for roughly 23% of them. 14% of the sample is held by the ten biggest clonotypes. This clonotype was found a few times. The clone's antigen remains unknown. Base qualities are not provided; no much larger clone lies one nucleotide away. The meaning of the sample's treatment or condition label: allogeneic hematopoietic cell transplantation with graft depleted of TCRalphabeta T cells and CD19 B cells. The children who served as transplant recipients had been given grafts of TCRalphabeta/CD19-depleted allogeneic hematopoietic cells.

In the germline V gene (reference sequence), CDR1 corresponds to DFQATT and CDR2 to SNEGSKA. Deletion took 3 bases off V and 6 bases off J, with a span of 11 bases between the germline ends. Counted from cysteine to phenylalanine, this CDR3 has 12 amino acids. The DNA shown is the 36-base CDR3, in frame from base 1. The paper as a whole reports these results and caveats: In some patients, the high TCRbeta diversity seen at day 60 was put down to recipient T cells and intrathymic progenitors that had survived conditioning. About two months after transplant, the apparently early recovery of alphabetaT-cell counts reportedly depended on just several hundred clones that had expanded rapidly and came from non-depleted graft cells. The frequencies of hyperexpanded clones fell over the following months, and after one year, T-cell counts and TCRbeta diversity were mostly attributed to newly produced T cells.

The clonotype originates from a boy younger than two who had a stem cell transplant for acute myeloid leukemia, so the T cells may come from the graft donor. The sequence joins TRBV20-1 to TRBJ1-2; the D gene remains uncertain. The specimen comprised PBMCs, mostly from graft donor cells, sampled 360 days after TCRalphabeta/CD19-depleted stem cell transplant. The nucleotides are TGCAGTGCTAGGAGACGGTCGAATGGCTACACCTTC. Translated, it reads CSARRRSNGYTF.